The rows below give T cell receptor beta chains drawn from one sample of a study of T-cell memory formation after mild COVID-19. Via MiXCR, TCRdb re-called the 5' RACE reads, giving one row per CDR3 protein. The sample shows about 340,000 distinct CDR3 sequences, over 10% of them seen only once. Material for sequencing was PBMCs or a T cell subset sorted from them (not recorded which). These receptors were collected from a man between 18 and 29 years old who had mild COVID-19 (a few samples of this study predate the infection). Cell type and time point are not known. The CDR3 runs from the conserved cysteine through the conserved F or W. D genes are given only for firm matches. Part of the rows lack a size; the others show once, few, many or a class for expanded clones.

DNA	CDR3	V	J	D	size
TGTGCCAGCAGCTTCGCCGTCAGCGGGGGGGCCGGGGAGACCCAGTACTTC	CASSFAVSGGAGETQYF	TRBV7-2	TRBJ2-5	TRBD2	few
TGTGCCACCAGTGACCAACATCAGCCCCAGCATTTT	CATSDQHQPQHF	TRBV24-1	TRBJ1-5	-	-
TGTGCCAGCTCACGGGGGGCCATAAACTATGGCTACACCTTC	CASSRGAINYGYTF	TRBV18	TRBJ1-2	-	few
TGCGCCAGCAGCTTGGGGGAGACCGGGGAGCTGTTTTTT	CASSLGETGELFF	TRBV5-1	TRBJ2-2	-	few
TGTGCCACCAGCAGAGCGTTGACAGGGAGCACAGATACGCAGTATTTT	CATSRALTGSTDTQYF	TRBV15	TRBJ2-3	TRBD1	-
TGTGCCATCAGTGGGGTGGCTGCAGATACGCAGTATTTT	CAISGVAADTQYF	TRBV10-3	TRBJ2-3	-	-
TGTGCCAGCAGCTTAGACGTTGGCCAAGAGACCCAGTACTTC	CASSLDVGQETQYF	TRBV7-8	TRBJ2-5	-	few
TGCAGCGTAGGTGGGGTTAAAGACGGCTACACCTTC	CSVGGVKDGYTF	TRBV29-1	TRBJ1-2	-	-
TGTGCCAGCAGTTTACCACAGGGGAGAAACACCATATATTTT	CASSLPQGRNTIYF	TRBV12-3/TRBV12-4	TRBJ1-3	TRBD1	many
TGTGCCAGCAGTCGCACAGGGTGGGAGACCCAGTACTTC	CASSRTGWETQYF	TRBV27	TRBJ2-5	-	-
TGCGCCAGCAGCCAAAGACAGGTTCCTAAATCTGCCATTCAGTACTTC	CASSQRQVPKSAIQYF	TRBV4-1	TRBJ2-4	-	-